The clone carrying this TCR beta chain was counted at least ten times. What it recognizes is unknown. RNA transcripts served as the template for amplifying TCR beta CDR3 regions. RT-PCR in the first round (using the HTBI primer set) targeted the TCR CDR3. Via MiXCR, TCRdb re-called the multiplex PCR reads, giving one row per CDR3 protein. The sample lists more than 500,000 distinct CDR3 sequences; 16% were seen once. V dropped 0 bases and J dropped 4 bases, with 4 bases sitting between them. CDR3 length equals 12 residues. Per germline, CDR1 MDHEN and CDR2 SYDVKM. The data derive from a study of T cells in Graves' hyperthyroidism and ophthalmopathy. Exclusion of patients followed from uncontrolled infection, other autoimmune disease, pregnancy or lactation. The study, taken as a whole, reports: Ophthalmopathy cases were set apart from stable hyperthyroidism by a 13 V-J model.

The chain combines TRBV28 with TRBJ2-7; unclear D gene. The sequence was collected from a woman in her 30s with Graves' hyperthyroidism. The sequenced material came from blood. The CDR3 nucleotides are TGTGCCAGCAGTTTATGGGATTACGAGCAGTACTTC. It is translated as CASSLWDYEQYF.